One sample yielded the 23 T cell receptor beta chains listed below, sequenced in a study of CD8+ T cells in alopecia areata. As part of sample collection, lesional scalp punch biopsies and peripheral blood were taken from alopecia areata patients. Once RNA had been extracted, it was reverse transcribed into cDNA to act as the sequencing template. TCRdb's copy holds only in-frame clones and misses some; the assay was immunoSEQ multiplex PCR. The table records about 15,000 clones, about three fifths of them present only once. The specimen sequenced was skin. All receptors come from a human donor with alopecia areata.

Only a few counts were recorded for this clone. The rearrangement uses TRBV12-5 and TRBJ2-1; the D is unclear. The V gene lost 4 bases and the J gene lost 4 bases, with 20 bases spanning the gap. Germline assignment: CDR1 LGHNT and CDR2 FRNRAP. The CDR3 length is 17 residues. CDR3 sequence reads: CASGSPRRRRWYNEQFF. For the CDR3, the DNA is TGTGCTAGTGGTTCCCCAAGGCGGCGTCGTTGGTACAATGAGCAGTTCTTC.

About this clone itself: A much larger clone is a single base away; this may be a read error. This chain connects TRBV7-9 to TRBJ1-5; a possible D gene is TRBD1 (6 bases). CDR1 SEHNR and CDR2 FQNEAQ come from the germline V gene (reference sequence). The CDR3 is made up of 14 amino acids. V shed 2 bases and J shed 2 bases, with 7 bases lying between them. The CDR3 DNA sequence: TGTGCCAGCAGCTTATCAGGGGGCAATCAGCCCCAGCATTTT. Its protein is CASSLSGGNQPQHF.

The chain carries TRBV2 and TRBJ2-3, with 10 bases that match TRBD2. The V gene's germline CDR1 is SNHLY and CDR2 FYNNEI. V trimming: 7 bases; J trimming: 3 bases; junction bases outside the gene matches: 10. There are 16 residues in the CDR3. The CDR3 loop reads CASILLAGERTDTQYF. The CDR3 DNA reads TGTGCCAGCATCCTCCTAGCGGGAGAGAGGACAGATACGCAGTATTTT.

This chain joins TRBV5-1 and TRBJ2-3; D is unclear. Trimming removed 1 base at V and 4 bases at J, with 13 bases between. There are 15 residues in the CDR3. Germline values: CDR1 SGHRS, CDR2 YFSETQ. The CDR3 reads CASSLRQPGADTQYF. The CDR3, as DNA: TGCGCCAGCAGCTTGAGGCAGCCAGGCGCAGATACGCAGTATTTT.

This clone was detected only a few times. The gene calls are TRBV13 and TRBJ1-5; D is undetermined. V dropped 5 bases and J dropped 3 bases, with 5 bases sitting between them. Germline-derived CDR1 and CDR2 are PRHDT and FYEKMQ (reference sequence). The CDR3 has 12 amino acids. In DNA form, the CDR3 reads TGTGCCAGCAGCCTCGACAATCAGCCCCAGCATTTT. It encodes CASSLDNQPQHF. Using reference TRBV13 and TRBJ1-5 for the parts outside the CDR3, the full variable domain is AAGVIQSPRHLIKEKRETATLKCYPIPRHDTVYWYQQGPGQDPQFLISFYEKMQSDKGSIPDRFSAQQFSDYHSELNMSSLELGDSALYFCASSLDNQPQHFGDGTRLSIL.

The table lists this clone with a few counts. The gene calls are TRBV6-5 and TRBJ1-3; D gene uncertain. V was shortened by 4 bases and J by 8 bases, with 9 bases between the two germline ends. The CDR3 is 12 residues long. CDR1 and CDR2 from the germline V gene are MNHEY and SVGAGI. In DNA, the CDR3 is TGTGCCAGCAGTTCGAACGGGGACACCATATATTTT. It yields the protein CASSSNGDTIYF.

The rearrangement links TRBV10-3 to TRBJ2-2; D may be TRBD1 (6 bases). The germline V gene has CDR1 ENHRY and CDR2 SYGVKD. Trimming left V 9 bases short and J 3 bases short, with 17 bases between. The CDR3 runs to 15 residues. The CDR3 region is CAIGAGTTHTGELFF. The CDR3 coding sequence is TGTGCCATAGGGGCCGGGACAACACACACCGGGGAGCTGTTTTTT.

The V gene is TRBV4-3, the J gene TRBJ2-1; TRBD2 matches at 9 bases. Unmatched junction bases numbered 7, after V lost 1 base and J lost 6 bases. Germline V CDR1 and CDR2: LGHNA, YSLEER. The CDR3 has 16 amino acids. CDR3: CASSQVLSGRPNEQFF. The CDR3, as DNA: TGCGCCAGCAGCCAAGTCCTGAGCGGGAGGCCCAATGAGCAGTTCTTC.

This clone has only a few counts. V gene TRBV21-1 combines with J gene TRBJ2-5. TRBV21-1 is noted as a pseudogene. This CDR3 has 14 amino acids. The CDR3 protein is CASSRDPYQETQYF. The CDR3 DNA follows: TGTGCCAGCAGCCGAGACCCGTACCAAGAGACCCAGTACTTC.

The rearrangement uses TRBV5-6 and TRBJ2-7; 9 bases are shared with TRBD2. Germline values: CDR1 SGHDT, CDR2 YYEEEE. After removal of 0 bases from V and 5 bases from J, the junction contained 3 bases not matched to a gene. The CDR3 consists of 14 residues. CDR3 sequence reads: CASSLAASGNEQYF. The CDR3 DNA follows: TGTGCCAGCAGCTTGGCGGCTAGCGGGAACGAGCAGTACTTC.

CDR3: CASSLLGGPRTGELFF. The CDR3 DNA reads as TGTGCCAGCAGCTTGTTGGGGGGCCCGAGAACCGGGGAGCTGTTTTTT. V and J are TRBV5-4 and TRBJ2-2; perhaps D is TRBD1 or TRBD2 (6 bases each). The CDR3 is 16 residues long. The V end lost 1 base, the J end lost 5 bases, and 15 bases lay between the germline ends. Germline V lookup: CDR1 SGHNT, CDR2 YYREEE (reference sequence).

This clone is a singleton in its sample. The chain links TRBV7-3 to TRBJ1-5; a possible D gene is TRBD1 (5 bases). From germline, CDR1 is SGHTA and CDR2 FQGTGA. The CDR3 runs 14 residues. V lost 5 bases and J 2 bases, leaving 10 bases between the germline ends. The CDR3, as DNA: TGTGCCAGCAGCCCGTCGGGGGGCAATCAGCCCCAGCATTTT. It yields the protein CASSPSGGNQPQHF.

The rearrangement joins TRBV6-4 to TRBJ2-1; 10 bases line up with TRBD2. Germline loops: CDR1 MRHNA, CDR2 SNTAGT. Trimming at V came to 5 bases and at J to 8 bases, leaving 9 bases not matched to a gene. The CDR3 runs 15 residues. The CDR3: CASSPSGSSGDEQFF. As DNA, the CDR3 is TGTGCCAGCAGTCCTAGCGGGAGCAGCGGGGATGAGCAGTTCTTC.

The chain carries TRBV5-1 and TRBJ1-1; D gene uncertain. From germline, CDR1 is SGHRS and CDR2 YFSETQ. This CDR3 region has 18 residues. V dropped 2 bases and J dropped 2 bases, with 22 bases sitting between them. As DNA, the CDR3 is TGCGCCAGCAGCTTTGTTTTGCGGACCCAAAGACTTAACACTGAAGCTTTCTTT. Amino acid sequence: CASSFVLRTQRLNTEAFF.

The CDR3 loop is CASSHQPGGREGEQYF. CDR3 DNA sequence: TGTGCCAGCAGTCATCAACCCGGCGGGAGGGAGGGGGAGCAGTACTTC. This chain joins TRBV27 and TRBJ2-5; 9 nucleotides line up with TRBD2. The CDR3 totals 16 residues. CDR1 is MNHEY and CDR2 is SMNVEV in the germline V gene (reference sequence). V gave up 5 bases and J gave up 11 bases; unmatched junction bases: 18.

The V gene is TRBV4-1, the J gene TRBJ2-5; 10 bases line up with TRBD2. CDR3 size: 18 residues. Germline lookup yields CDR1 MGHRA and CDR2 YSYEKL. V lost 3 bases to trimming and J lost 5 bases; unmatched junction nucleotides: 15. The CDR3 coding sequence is TGCGCCAGCAGCCAGCGTAGCGGGAGGTACCCGTCGGTGGAGACCCAGTACTTC. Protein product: CASSQRSGRYPSVETQYF.

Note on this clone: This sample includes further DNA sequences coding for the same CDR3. CDR3 sequence reads: CASSFGTQETQYF. The DNA for the CDR3 is TGCGCCAGCAGTTTCGGGACTCAAGAGACCCAGTACTTC. The V gene is TRBV10-1, the J gene TRBJ2-5; possible D gene TRBD2, 6 bases. V lost 5 bases, J lost 2 bases, and 9 bases lay in between. In germline, CDR1 is WNHNN, CDR2 SYGVQD (reference sequence). The CDR3 has 13 residues.

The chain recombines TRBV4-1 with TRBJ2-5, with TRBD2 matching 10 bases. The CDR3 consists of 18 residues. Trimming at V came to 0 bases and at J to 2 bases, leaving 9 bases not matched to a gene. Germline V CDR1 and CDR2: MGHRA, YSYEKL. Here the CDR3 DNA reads TGCGCCAGCAGCCAAGATGGGCTAGCGGGAGTCTATCAAGAGACCCAGTACTTC. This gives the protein CASSQDGLAGVYQETQYF.

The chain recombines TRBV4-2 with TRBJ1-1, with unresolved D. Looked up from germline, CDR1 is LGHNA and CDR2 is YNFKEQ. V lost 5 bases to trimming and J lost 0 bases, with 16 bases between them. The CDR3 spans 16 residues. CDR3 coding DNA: TGTGCCAGCAGCTTTGGTGGGGAGTCCATGAACACTGAAGCTTTCTTT. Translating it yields CASSFGGESMNTEAFF.

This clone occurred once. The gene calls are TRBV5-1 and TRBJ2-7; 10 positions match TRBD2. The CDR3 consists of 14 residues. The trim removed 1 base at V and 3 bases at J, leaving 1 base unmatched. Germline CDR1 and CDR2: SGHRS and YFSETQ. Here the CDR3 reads CASSLRTSGYEQYF. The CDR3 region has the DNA TGCGCCAGCAGCTTGCGGACTAGCGGCTACGAGCAGTACTTC.

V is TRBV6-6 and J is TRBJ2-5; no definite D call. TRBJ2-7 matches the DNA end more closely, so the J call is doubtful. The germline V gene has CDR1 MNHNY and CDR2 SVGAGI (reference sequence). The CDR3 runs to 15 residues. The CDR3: CASSYSGSSSYEQYF. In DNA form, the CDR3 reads TGTGCCAGCAGTTACTCGGGTTCTAGCTCCTACGAGCAGTACTTC.

CDR3: CASSLVGGFWREQFF. For the CDR3, the DNA is TGTGCCAGCAGCTTAGTAGGTGGGTTTTGGCGTGAGCAGTTCTTC. The rearrangement uses TRBV7-2 and TRBJ2-1; D unclear. Between the trimmed V and J ends, which lost 1 base and 9 bases, there was a span of 16 bases. Germline V CDR1 and CDR2: SGHTA, FQGNSA. The CDR3 loop spans 15 amino acids.

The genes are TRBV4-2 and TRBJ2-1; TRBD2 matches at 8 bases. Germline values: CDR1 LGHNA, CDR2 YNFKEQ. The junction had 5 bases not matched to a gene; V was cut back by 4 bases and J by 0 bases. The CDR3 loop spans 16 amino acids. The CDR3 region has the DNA TGTGCCAGCAGCCCCACTAGCGGTTACTCCTACAATGAGCAGTTCTTC. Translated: CASSPTSGYSYNEQFF.